The text below deals with one TCR beta chain. Its target antigen remains unknown. Qualities for individual bases were not recorded, and no much larger clone is one base off. The germline V gene (reference sequence) gives CDR1 as SGHKS and CDR2 as YYEKEE. V is pared back by 4 bases and J by 8 bases, with 12 bases lying between the germline termini. Including the terminal cysteine and phenylalanine, the CDR3 comprises 12 residues. Only the CDR3 part of the read is kept: 36 bases, read in frame from the first base. Receptor amplification or capture employed PCR. DNA from cultured CD4+ T cells was subjected to TCR sequencing with the Oncomine TCR Beta short-read assay at the Johns Hopkins FTIC core. The QIAamp micro DNA kit was used to extract genomic DNA from the cultured CD4+ T cells. Oncomine TCR Beta libraries from cultured CD4+ T cells were pooled using unique dual indexes and sequenced on an Illumina iSeq 100. Regarding the original processing steps: Non-productive sequences were filtered out, and CDR3s that did not start with C, did not end with F or W, or were shorter than 7 amino acids were discarded. Antigen-specific clonotypes were identified with the MANAFEST web application by comparing peptide-stimulated wells with reference and other culture wells. An FDR below 0.05, an odds ratio above 5, and a productive frequency above 0.1% in at least two of three replicate wells were required for clones to be considered positive. A clonotype counted as cross-reactive if it showed significant expansion both in the SARS-CoV-2 spike wells and in at least one common cold coronavirus spike condition. CDR3 homology was assessed with Levenshtein distances (stringdist) and unrooted phylogenetic trees (ape) in R version 3.6.1. TCRdb passed the public sequencing reads through fastp at Q25 and MiXCR, retaining productive beta sequences. Each CDR3 protein appears once, grouped with its most common genes and DNA. TCRdb, not the authors, supplied the V and J calls. For this sample there are 15,000 or so distinct CDR3 sequences; approximately 46% appear just once. The ten largest clones represent approximately 12% of the sample.

This sample is drawn from a study of vaccination and CD4 T cells after COVID-19 (dated by TCRdb to 2021 to 2024). As for the study more broadly: SARS-CoV-2 positivity had been established in the convalescent patients by nasal swab PCR, and mild disease was recorded in nine of these patients and severe disease in one. The convalescent cohort included six males and four females, with two Hispanic individuals, seven Caucasians, two Asians and one multiracial person. Two doses of either the Pfizer-BioNTech BNT162b2 vaccine (n=8) or the Moderna mRNA-1273 vaccine (n=2) were administered to participants. Post-COVID blood samples from convalescent patients were collected a median of about 100 days after diagnosis, with a range of roughly 35 to 180 days. The time from the second vaccine dose to post-vaccine blood sampling had a median of around 72 days and ranged from roughly 13 to 241 days. Overlapping spike peptide pools from SARS-CoV-2 and from the common cold coronaviruses HCoV-NL63, HCoV-OC43 and HCoV-229E were used as culture stimuli. Control cultures received a CEFX viral epitope pool as the positive control, an HIV-1 Nef peptide pool as the negative control, or no peptide. The spike-specific CD4+ TCR repertoire was compared before and after mRNA vaccination in over 9 COVID-19 convalescent patients and a handful of infection-naive healthy vaccine recipients.

On the study overall, not on this receptor specifically: The median count of SARS-CoV-2-reactive clonotypes went up from 21 after infection to around 38 after vaccination, although the change was not significant. In convalescent patients, nearly all vaccine-specific clones (304 of 307) were found to be mono-reactive for SARS-CoV-2 spike rather than cross-reactive with common cold coronaviruses. Only a relatively small number of convalescent patients were included in the study, and early timepoints following natural infection were not analyzed. In convalescent patients, a median about 86% of post-vaccine SARS-CoV-2-reactive clones were detected only after vaccination, suggesting vaccine-specific priming.

The treatment or condition label, read with the paper, signifies: approximately nine-day PBMC culture with coronavirus spike peptide pools or control peptides (ViraFEST assay). The ViraFEST assay was used in the study, in which antigen-specific T cells were expanded with peptide pools and expanded clonotypes were subsequently identified by TCR sequencing. The convalescent patients' positive SARS-CoV-2 PCR tests were from March to December 2020, which was before the Alpha, Beta and Delta variants emerged in the United States. Each well held two million PBMCs cultured with 9 to 10 ug/ml peptide pools in IMDM containing roughly 5% human AB serum and roughly 9.3 IU/ml IL-2. Half of the culture medium was replaced with fresh IL-2-containing medium on days 3 and 7. CD4+ T cells were isolated after about nine days of culture through negative selection using the EasySep CD4+ T cell isolation kit. PBMCs were separated from whole blood using Ficoll-Paque Plus gradient centrifugation and then either used fresh or cryopreserved at -140C. Culture conditions were generally each tested in triplicate wells.

What was sequenced was CD4+ T cells from blood, cultured in vitro. The V and J genes are TRBV5-5 and TRBJ1-2; no D gene can be assigned with confidence. This clonotype was sampled from a human donor who had recovered from COVID-19. The CDR3 region has the sequence CASSIYLEGYTF. The bases read TGTGCCAGCAGCATATATCTGGAAGGCTACACCTTC.